The clone carrying this TCR beta chain occurred many times. The data were obtained in a study of regulatory T cells in long-lasting Graves disease. Study at large: Newly diagnosed Graves' patients took antithyroid drugs under 3 months.

This sample's time point: newly diagnosed GD, antithyroid drugs for less than 3 months. PBMC-extracted RNA yielded the TCR library. Peripheral blood, nine milliliters of it, was drawn into EDTA tubes. Researchers made TCR beta libraries by using iRepertoire HTBI primers and running Arm-PCR on CDR3 regions. TCRdb ran MiXCR on the multiplex PCR reads and lists one entry per CDR3 protein. The sample yields about 620,000 distinct CDR3 sequences, 15% to 20% seen once. This same sample was also taken into another study, of T cells in Graves' hyperthyroidism and ophthalmopathy. That report notes: Hyperthyroidism in the patients, aged 18 to 65, was newly diagnosed and under 2 months in duration. Blood shared most expanded thyroid clonotypes above 0.001.

The sample here was peripheral blood mononuclear cells (PBMCs), taken at new diagnosis, from a patient treated with antithyroid drugs. The receptor was derived from a woman younger than 45 with Graves disease.

CDR3: CASSQGTSSYEQYF. The CDR3 bases are TGTGCCAGCAGCCAAGGGACATCCTCCTACGAGCAGTACTTC. This chain links TRBV3-1 with TRBJ2-7; possibly TRBD1 for D (5 bases). The V gene's germline CDR1 is LGHDT and CDR2 YNNKEL (reference sequence). The CDR3 is made up of 14 amino acids. V was pared by 1 base and J by 0 bases, with 7 bases between.